This TCR beta chain was documented in a study of CXCR3-negative and CXCR3-positive naive CD8 T cells. The wider study: The libraries yielded around 140 million TRB reads, about 1.5 +/- 0.3 million each. Study-wide results and caveats: TRBV-TRBJ usage was alike in naive CXCR3-negative and CXCR3-positive cells but differed in memory cells. Memory CD8+ cells showed much lower diversity, while both naive subsets displayed comparably high diversity. With surface CD5 comparable between naive subsets, TCR strength was estimated using properties derived from the TRB CDR3.

UMI-tagged TRB cDNA libraries were built via 5' RACE. TCRdb reprocessed the 5' RACE reads and reports one entry per CDR3 protein, with no DNA. Its listing shows over 55,000 distinct CDR3 sequences. CDR3 size: 16 residues. For this clonotype: Its specificity is unknown.

Sequencing was carried out using memory CD8+ T cells from blood. The sequence was collected from a human donor in good health. Some clones in this sample may be carry-over from other donors' samples. This chain links TRBV21-1 with TRBJ1-1. TRBV21-1 is described as a pseudogene. This CDR3 reads CASSALSGGYATEAFF.